This T cell receptor (beta chain) was identified during a study of shared clonotypes between healthy human individuals (dated by TCRdb to 2020 to 2021). Regarding the research as a whole: A couple of women and a few men aged 18 to 49 years were included in the cohort. For each donor, three plates each were used for CD4 naive and CD4 memory, two plates were used for CD8 naive, and one plate was used for CD8 memory. The study deeply sequenced blood TCR repertoires of five healthy adults to estimate repertoire size and the extent of clonotype sharing between individuals. Libraries were prepared and TCR repertoires were sequenced by different laboratories using diverse techniques, in order to increase sequencing depth and limit assay-specific biases. Between about 0.9 and 9 billion PBMCs per donor were obtained by leukapheresis.

Healthy HIV-negative adults with no recently reported acute infections or vaccinations were included as donors. Every donor was a Caucasian adult living in Nashville, Tennessee, USA. CD4+ T cells were enriched by magnetic negative selection; naive cells were then positively selected on CD45RA, and the negative fraction formed the memory subset. After blood collection by leukapheresis, PBMCs were isolated using Ficoll-Histopaque density gradient centrifugation and then cryopreserved in the vapor phase of liquid nitrogen. Analytical flow cytometry was used to check the purity and quantity of each magnetically sorted T cell population. Each sorted fraction had its genomic DNA isolated and then quantified by UV absorbance on a Nanodrop 2000c. Worth noting for this clone: Which antigen it targets is not known. Base qualities were left out, and no much larger clone turns up one base away.

The research as a whole found: Roughly 5.2% of naive CD4, roughly 3.6% of naive CD8, roughly 2.4% of memory CD4, and 0.4% of memory CD8 clonotypes were shared across several donors. Incomplete sequencing was indicated by rarefaction of sorted-subset datasets, despite the large sequencing depth. Sampling was limited to blood, and TCR repertoires in tissue likely differ from TCR repertoires in blood. The genetic and exposure-history diversity represented was limited by the small number of donors. Clonotypes shared by all four sorted-subset donors showed higher generation probabilities than non-shared clonotypes. Based on pairwise subsampling, the degree of clonotype sharing among donors was expected to be affected by sequencing depth. Naive subsets generally had larger estimated clonotype richness than memory subsets did.

Using the deep immunoSEQ assay, multiplex PCR amplified TCR CDR3 regions from genomic DNA. Genomic DNA extracted from each cell subset was distributed evenly over all wells of several immunoSEQ 96-well plates, and each plate served as one replicate. Each replicate PCR for sorted subsets received roughly 0.2 ug genomic DNA, equal to 28,000 or so T cell genomes. The purified libraries were quantified using a Qubit 3.0 fluorometer, sized with a Bioanalyzer 2100, and then quantified again using the KAPA Library Quantification kit. A separate single-read 150-cycle Illumina NextSeq 550 flow cell was used to sequence each immunoSEQ 96-well plate. The authors' pipeline ran thus. Because the immunoSEQ output held only junctional sequences and lacked quality scores, the filtering could not match the filtering applied to full-length reads. To assign V/J genes and CDR3, sequences were annotated against IMGT germline references using PyIR, a Python wrapper for IgBLAST v1.9. Any read was removed if the V/J assignment was weak (E-value above 1e-6), the CDR3 was missing, or the read contained stop codons, out-of-frame junctions, or ambiguous translated residues. V3J clonotypes were defined as sequences sharing the same inferred V gene, J gene, and CDR3 amino acid sequence. Percentage overlap between repertoires was calculated by dividing the number of shared unique clonotypes by the size of the smaller repertoire. Richness of each repertoire was evaluated using RTK rarefaction, the Chao1 estimator, and Recon v2.1 estimates of unobserved clonotypes. Generation probabilities were computed with OLGA for all TCRbeta clonotypes obtained by the gDNA method from several donors. TCRdb carries this immuneACCESS record with in-frame sequences only. Its versions omit some clonotypes, under half of them owing to an unresolved V gene in the studies checked, with the rest unexplained. V and J calls and clone size come straight from that table; D and trimming were deduced from the DNA. This sample gives approximately 2.3 million clones in total; more than 85% of them show up just once. The ten largest make up around 0.4% of the sample.

Trimming takes 4 bases off V and 4 bases off J; junction bases not matched to a gene: 5. Via the germline V gene, CDR1 is SGHRS and CDR2 YFSETQ. The CDR3 runs 15 amino acids, cysteine and phenylalanine included. The CDR3 DNA has 45 bases and is translated from base 1. Sequenced: naive CD4+ T cells from PBMCs. The sample's cell subset or site label, decoded: CD45RA+ positively selected. This chain is built from TRBV5-1 and TRBJ2-2; the central 9 bases match TRBD2. The receptor comes from a man aged 18 to 35 in good health. Some clones in this sample may be carry-over from other donors' samples. In nucleotide form, the sequence is TGCGCCAGCAGCCCTGGACTAGCGCTCACCGGGGAGCTGTTTTTT. Protein translation: CASSPGLALTGELFF.